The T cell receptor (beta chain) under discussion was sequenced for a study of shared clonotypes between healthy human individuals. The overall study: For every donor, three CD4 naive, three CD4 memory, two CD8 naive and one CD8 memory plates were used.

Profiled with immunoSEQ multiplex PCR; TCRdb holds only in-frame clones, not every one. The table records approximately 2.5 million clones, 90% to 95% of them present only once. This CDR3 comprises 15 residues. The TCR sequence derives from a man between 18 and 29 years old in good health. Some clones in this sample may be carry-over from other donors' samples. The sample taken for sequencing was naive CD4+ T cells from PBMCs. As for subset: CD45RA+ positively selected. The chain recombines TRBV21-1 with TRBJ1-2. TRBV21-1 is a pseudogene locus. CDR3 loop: CASSKRFGMNYGYTF. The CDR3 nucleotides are TGTGCCAGCAGCAAAAGGTTCGGCATGAACTATGGCTACACCTTC.